This T cell receptor beta chain was retrieved from a study of T cell responses to AZD1222 COVID-19 vaccine (dated by TCRdb to the early 2020s). For the study in its entirety: TCR sequencing covered over 230 trial participants: 200 to 220 given two doses of AZD1222 and 26 given two doses of MenACWY control vaccine. Trial participants were enrolled into age subgroups of 18-55, 56-69 and 70-plus years, which contained about 160, 30 and 59 TCR-sequenced participants, respectively.

The CDR3 regions of human TCRbeta chains were analyzed by immunosequencing. Per the source publication's procedure: Repertoire TCRs were matched against a reference library of SARS-CoV-2-specific TCRs generated with the MIRA antigen-specificity platform. Breadth was defined as the fraction of unique TCRs that were SARS-CoV-2-associated, and depth was defined as the fraction of total T cells that were SARS-CoV-2-associated. Using the MIRA data, each spike-specific TCR was mapped to the spike region that the TCR reacts to and placed in a CD4 or CD8 class. Log10-transformed breadth and depth values were compared by one-way ANOVA with Sidak's multiple comparisons tests. TCRdb mirrors the immuneACCESS table, restricted to in-frame sequences. Some clones are absent from its copies; in checked studies, under half trace to an unresolved V gene, and the reason for the others is unknown. That table supplies the V and J calls and clone size; D and trimming were determined from the DNA. The table for this sample shows about 140,000 clones. About 2% of the sample is held by the ten biggest clonotypes.

The meaning of the sample's time point label: baseline before first vaccination. Vaccinee samples were obtained from the UK trials COV001 and COV002, which included a single-blind randomized controlled phase 2/3 trial of AZD1222 (ChAdOx1 nCoV-19) in healthy adults. Trial participant PBMC samples were collected at day 0 and day 28 after the second dose for TCRbeta chain sequencing. Trimming takes 2 bases off V and 4 bases off J; junction bases not matched to a gene: 4. For CDR1 and CDR2, the germline V gene (reference sequence) lists SGHKS and YYEKEE. CDR3 length: 15 amino acids, cysteine to phenylalanine. Only the CDR3 DNA stays, 45 bases, in frame from base 1. In the case of this clone: This receptor's antigen is unknown.

The paper as a whole reports these results and caveats: Nearly half of unique spike-specific TCRs reportedly recognized epitopes outside regions mutated in the B.1.351 and B.1.1.7 variants. After two AZD1222 doses, spike-specific TCR breadth and depth were significantly higher than at day 0 and than in MenACWY recipients. The whole spike protein was spanned by vaccine-associated CD4 TCRs, and dominant responses were seen in regions 160-218 and 743-854. Participants were mostly white British and included more females than males, and it was suggested by the authors that clonal diversity may have been underestimated. Because no day 14 peak-response samples were available, repertoires were characterized only after the peak T cell response. Conclusions about previously exposed vaccinees are limited because only five or six AZD1222 recipients were SARS-CoV-2 seropositive at baseline. The 56-69-year group was small, and its depth increase did not reach significance, likely because of low power.

The receptor's source is an adult in good health. The chain is encoded by TRBV5-5 joined to TRBJ2-1; the central 9 bases match TRBD2. Material: peripheral blood. The base sequence is TGTGCCAGCAGCTTAGGGACTAGCCGGTACAATGAGCAGTTCTTC. The translation is CASSLGTSRYNEQFF.